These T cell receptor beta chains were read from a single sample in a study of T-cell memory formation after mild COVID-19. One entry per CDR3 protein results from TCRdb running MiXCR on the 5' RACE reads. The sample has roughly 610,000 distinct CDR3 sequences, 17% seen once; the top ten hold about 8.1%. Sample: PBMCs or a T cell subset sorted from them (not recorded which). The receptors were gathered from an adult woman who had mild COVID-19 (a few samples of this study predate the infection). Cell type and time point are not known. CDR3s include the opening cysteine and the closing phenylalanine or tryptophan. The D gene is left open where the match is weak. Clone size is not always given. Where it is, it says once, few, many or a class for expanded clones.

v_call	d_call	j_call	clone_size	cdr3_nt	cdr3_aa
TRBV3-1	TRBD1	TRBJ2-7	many	TGTGCCAGCAGCAGACGGGACAGGGGCTCCTACGAGCAGTACTTC	CASSRRDRGSYEQYF
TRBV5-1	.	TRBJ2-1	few	TGCGCCAGCAGCTTGTCGCTAGCTAGCAATGAGCAGTTCTTC	CASSLSLASNEQFF
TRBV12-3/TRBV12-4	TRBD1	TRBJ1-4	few	TGTGCCAGCAGTACACCGGGACAGGGCGAAAAACTGTTTTTT	CASSTPGQGEKLFF
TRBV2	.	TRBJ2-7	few	TGTGCCAGCACCAACCCGGGCGAGGGGAGATACGAGCAGTACTTC	CASTNPGEGRYEQYF
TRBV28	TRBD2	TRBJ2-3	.	TGTGCCAGCAGTTGGGGACTAGCGGTTAGCACAGATACGCAGTATTTT	CASSWGLAVSTDTQYF
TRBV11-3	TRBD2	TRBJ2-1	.	TGTGCCAGCAGCTTAGATCTGACTAGCGGGAGGATCAATGAGCAGTTCTTC	CASSLDLTSGRINEQFF
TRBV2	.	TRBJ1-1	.	TGTGCCAGCAGTCCCCAGGTGAGACCTGAAGCTTTCTTT	CASSPQVRPEAFF
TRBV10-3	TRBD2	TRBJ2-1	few	TGTGCCATCAGTGAGTCTTCGGGAGGGCCGGGGGGTGAGCAGTTCTTC	CAISESSGGPGGEQFF
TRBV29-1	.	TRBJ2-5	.	TGCAGCGCCATCCCCCAGGGTAGGACGGAGACCCAGTACTTC	CSAIPQGRTETQYF
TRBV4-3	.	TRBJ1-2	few	TGCGCCAGCAGCCAAGGCCCGGGTACGAACTATGGCTACACCTTC	CASSQGPGTNYGYTF
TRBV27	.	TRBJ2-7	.	TGTGCCAGCAGTCTATCCCCACGGGCCTACGAGCAGTACTTC	CASSLSPRAYEQYF
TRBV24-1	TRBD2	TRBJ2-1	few	TGTGCCACCAGTGATCACACTAGCGGGAGGTTCATTGGTGAGCAGTTCTTC	CATSDHTSGRFIGEQFF
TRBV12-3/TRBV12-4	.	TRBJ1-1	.	TGTGCCAGCAGCCACAGGGCTGGAGGGAACACTGAAGCTTTCTTT	CASSHRAGGNTEAFF
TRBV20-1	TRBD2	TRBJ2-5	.	TGCAGTGCTAATGGGTTGACTAGCGGGCTGGGAGGGCAAGAGACCCAGTACTTC	CSANGLTSGLGGQETQYF
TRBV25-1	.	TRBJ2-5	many	TGTGCCAGCAGTACGAGGGTGTACCAAGAGACCCAGTACTTC	CASSTRVYQETQYF
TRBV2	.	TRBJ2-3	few	TGTGCCAGCAGTGAAAGGAGGGCCGGGGGTCCTAGCACAGATACGCAGTATTTT	CASSERRAGGPSTDTQYF
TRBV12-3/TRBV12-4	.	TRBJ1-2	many	TGTGCCAGCAGTTTAGGGTTGGGCTATGGCTACACCTTC	CASSLGLGYGYTF
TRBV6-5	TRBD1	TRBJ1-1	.	TGTGCCAGCGGGACAGGGGTAATGAACACTGAAGCTTTCTTT	CASGTGVMNTEAFF
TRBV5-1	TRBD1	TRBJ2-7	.	TGCGCCAGCAGCTACCGCGGACAGGGCTACGAGCAGTACTTC	CASSYRGQGYEQYF
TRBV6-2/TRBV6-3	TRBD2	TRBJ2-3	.	TGTGCCAGCAGTTCTGTCCTCCAGCGGGAGGCCTTCACAGATACGCAGTATTTT	CASSSVLQREAFTDTQYF
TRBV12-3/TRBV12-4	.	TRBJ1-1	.	TGTGCCAGCAGTTTGGGTAGACTGAAAATGAACACTGAAGCTTTCTTT	CASSLGRLKMNTEAFF
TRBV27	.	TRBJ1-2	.	TGTGCCAGCAGTTTTCTAGGGGGGTTCGGTTATGGCTACACCTTC	CASSFLGGFGYGYTF
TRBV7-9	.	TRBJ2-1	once	TGTGCCAGCAGCCAACTAGGTCGGAGGTACAATGAGCAGTTCTTC	CASSQLGRRYNEQFF
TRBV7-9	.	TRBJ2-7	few	TGTGCCAGCAGCTTAGACCAGCTCTACGAGCAGTACTTC	CASSLDQLYEQYF
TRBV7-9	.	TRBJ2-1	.	TGTGCCAGCAGCTCACCCCTGGCGGGGTGGCTTTACAATGAGCAGTTCTTC	CASSSPLAGWLYNEQFF
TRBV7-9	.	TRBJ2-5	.	TGTGCCAGCAGCTTGGTCAGACCAGCCCAAGAGACCCAGTACTTC	CASSLVRPAQETQYF
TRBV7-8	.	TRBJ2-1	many	TGTGCCAGCAGCTTAGGGGCGGGCCGCTACAATGAGCAGTTCTTC	CASSLGAGRYNEQFF
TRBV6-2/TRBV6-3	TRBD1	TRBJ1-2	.	TGTGCCAGCAGTTACTCAGGGGACAGGACTTTGAGTGGCTACACCTTC	CASSYSGDRTLSGYTF
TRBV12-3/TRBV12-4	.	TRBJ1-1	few	TGTGCCAGCAGTTCAGCCCTGAGCCCTGAAGCTTTCTTT	CASSSALSPEAFF
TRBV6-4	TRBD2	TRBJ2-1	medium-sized	TGTGCCAGCAGTGACTCCGGGGGGAGCAATGAGCAGTTCTTC	CASSDSGGSNEQFF
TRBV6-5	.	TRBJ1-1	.	TGTGCCAGCAGTCCCCCCCGGGGCAAAAACACTGAAGCTTTCTTT	CASSPPRGKNTEAFF
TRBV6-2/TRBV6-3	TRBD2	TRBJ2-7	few	TGTGCCAGCAGCGAGACTAGCGGGGCCTTTTCCGAGCAGTACTTC	CASSETSGAFSEQYF
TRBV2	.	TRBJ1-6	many	TGTGCCAGCACCCGGGGCGGGGATAATTCACCCCTCCACTTT	CASTRGGDNSPLHF
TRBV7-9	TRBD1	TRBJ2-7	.	TGTGCCAGCACCCCTTTGAGGACAGGGATCTCCTACGAGCAGTACTTC	CASTPLRTGISYEQYF
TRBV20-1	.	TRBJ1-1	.	TGCAGTGCCCCCATCAGAGGGGCGCAGTTATCTGAAGCTTTCTTT	CSAPIRGAQLSEAFF
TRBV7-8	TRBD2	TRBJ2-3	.	TGTGCCAGCAGCTTGTCGGGAGGGAGAGGGACAGATACGCAGTATTTT	CASSLSGGRGTDTQYF
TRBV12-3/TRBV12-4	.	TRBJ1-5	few	TGTGCCAGCAGTCCCATGGGTCCTAATCCTAATCAGCCCCAGCATTTT	CASSPMGPNPNQPQHF
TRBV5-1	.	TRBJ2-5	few	TGCGCCAGCAGCTTATTCACTGTCCAAGAGACCCAGTACTTC	CASSLFTVQETQYF
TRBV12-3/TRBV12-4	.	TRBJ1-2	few	TGTGCCAGCAGTCCAACAGGGATAGTGGACACCTTC	CASSPTGIVDTF
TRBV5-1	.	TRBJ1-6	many	TGCGCCAGCAGTTCGGACTCTTCGCCATTTGATAATTCACCCCTCCACTTT	CASSSDSSPFDNSPLHF
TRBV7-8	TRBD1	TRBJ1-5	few	TGTGCCAGCAGCCCGGACAGGGGGCCAAACCTCAATCAGCCCCAGCATTTT	CASSPDRGPNLNQPQHF
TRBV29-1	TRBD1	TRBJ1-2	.	TGCAGCGTTGAAGACCCTACCGGGACAGGGTGGTGGGGCTACACCTTC	CSVEDPTGTGWWGYTF
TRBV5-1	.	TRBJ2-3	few	TGCGCCAGCAGCTGGAAGTCTAGCACAGATACGCAGTATTTT	CASSWKSSTDTQYF
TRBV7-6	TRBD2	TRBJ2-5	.	TGTGCCAGCAGCTTAAAGCTCCGACTAGCGTTACAAGAGACCCAGTACTTC	CASSLKLRLALQETQYF
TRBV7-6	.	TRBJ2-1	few	TGTGCCAGCAGCTCCAAGAGTGGGGTCTTTAGCTCCTACAATGAGCAGTTCTTC	CASSSKSGVFSSYNEQFF
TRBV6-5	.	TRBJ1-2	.	TGTGCCAGCAGAGCCAAGCGGCGGGGTTTAGCTGGCTACACCTTC	CASRAKRRGLAGYTF